This TCR beta chain is from a study of CD8 T cells in ankylosing spondylitis. Whole-study findings and limits: Past studies reported some motif variants in reactive arthritis synovial fluid and blood. Within matched ankylosing spondylitis synovial fluid, disease-linked clones were reportedly significantly enriched. For ankylosing spondylitis blood, a TCR beta motif of 8 or 9 highly homologous variants appeared characteristic.

By quantitative 5'-RACE with molecular barcodes, the TCR beta libraries were made. TCRdb re-derived calls from the 5' RACE reads in MiXCR, one entry per CDR3 protein. Of more than 600,000 distinct CDR3 sequences in the sample, 15% to 20% were seen once. Note on this clonotype: Its antigen remains unknown.

Germline-derived CDR1 and CDR2 are KGHSH and LQKENI. Deletions cut 5 bases from V and 0 bases from J, with 7 bases between. This CDR3 comprises 13 residues. The gene calls are TRBV18 and TRBJ2-5; D gene ambiguous. The source material was blood, either unsorted or a sorted T cell fraction (not recorded which). The receptor was isolated from a male donor with ankylosing spondylitis. The CDR3: CASSASYQETQYF. The DNA for the CDR3 is TGTGCCAGCTCAGCATCCTACCAAGAGACCCAGTACTTC. The complete variable domain, with remaining parts taken from reference TRBV18 and TRBJ2-5, reads NAGVMQNPRHLVRRRGQEARLRCSPMKGHSHVYWYRQLPEEGLKFMVYLQKENIIDESGMPKERFSAEFPKEGPSILRIQQVVRGDSAAYFCASSASYQETQYFGPGTRLLVL.